The 14 T cell receptor beta chains given below trace back to one sample, sequenced in a study of shared clonotypes between healthy human individuals. Assay used: immunoSEQ multiplex PCR; TCRdb lists only in-frame clones, some missing. The sample lists roughly 1,600,000 clones; 97% to 99% were seen once. The sample was naive CD4+ T cells sorted from blood. Subset reported: CD45RA+ positively selected. The source of these receptors is a man aged 30 to 39 in good health.

The rearrangement uses TRBV5-6 and TRBJ1-1; 7 bases agree with TRBD1. The V gene end was trimmed by 3 bases and the J gene end by 6 bases; junction bases not matched to a gene: 11. The CDR3 loop spans 15 amino acids. Germline V gene sequence: CDR1 SGHDT, CDR2 YYEEEE. The CDR3 reads CASSYPDRRLAEAFF. For the CDR3, the DNA is TGTGCCAGCAGCTATCCGGACAGGAGGCTGGCTGAAGCTTTCTTT.

This clone appeared a single time. The chain employs TRBV4-3 and TRBJ2-1; TRBD2 matches at 7 bases. This CDR3 region has 16 residues. The germline V gene encodes CDR1 LGHNA and CDR2 YSLEER. The trim removed 2 bases at V and 0 bases at J, leaving 4 bases unmatched. The CDR3 DNA is TGCGCCAGCAGCCAAAGGGCTAGCGGCTCCTACAATGAGCAGTTCTTC. Its protein product is CASSQRASGSYNEQFF.

J is TRBJ2-7 and V is TRBV15; 13 nucleotides agree with TRBD2. V lost 0 bases and J lost 6; bases outside the gene matches: 11. The CDR3 totals 18 residues. CDR1 and CDR2 (germline): LNHNV, YYDKDF (reference sequence). DNA for the CDR3: TGTGCCACCAGCAGAGATCTCTTACTAGCGGGAGGGCTAGGCGAGCAGTACTTC. Translated, it gives CATSRDLLLAGGLGEQYF.

The chain links TRBV2 to TRBJ2-7, with D hard to call. Germline values: CDR1 SNHLY, CDR2 FYNNEI. This CDR3 is built from 16 residues. Trimming cost V 0 bases and J 3 bases, with 15 bases left between them. In DNA, the CDR3 is TGTGCCAGCAGTGAAGCGCTCTGGACGGCAGGCTACGAGCAGTACTTC. It is translated as CASSEALWTAGYEQYF.

This clone was recorded only once. This chain joins TRBV10-2 and TRBJ2-1, with 7 bases aligning to TRBD2. The V segment lost 0 bases and the J segment 4 bases; nucleotides outside the gene matches: 9. Per germline, CDR1 WSHSY and CDR2 SAAADI. CDR3 length equals 17 residues. Here the CDR3 DNA reads TGCGCCAGCAGTGAGTCGGGACTAATGGCTTCTTACAATGAGCAGTTCTTC. It codes for CASSESGLMASYNEQFF.

The rearrangement joins TRBV11-2 to TRBJ2-7, with D perhaps TRBD1 or TRBD2 (6 bases each). The CDR3 extends over 15 amino acids. Trimming removed 6 bases at V and 2 bases at J, with 17 bases between. Germline V lookup: CDR1 SGHAT, CDR2 FQNNGV. The CDR3 DNA reads as TGTGCCAGCAGAAGGGGGGCAACTCGAACCTACGAGCAGTACTTC. Protein product: CASRRGATRTYEQYF.

V gene TRBV14 combines with J gene TRBJ2-1; the D is unclear. This CDR3 is built from 13 residues. Trimming removed 2 bases at V and 4 bases at J, with 6 bases between. Germline V gene sequence: CDR1 SGHDN, CDR2 FVKESK. CDR3 DNA sequence: TGTGCCAGCAGCCAACGCCGATACAATGAGCAGTTCTTC. Translating gives CASSQRRYNEQFF.

This clone has just one count. This rearrangement joins TRBV7-9 to TRBJ2-5; 15 bases are a match to TRBD2. The CDR3 has 14 amino acids. The J segment lost 8 bases and the V segment lost 5 bases, leaving 3 bases of the junction unmatched. Germline CDR1 and CDR2: SEHNR and FQNEAQ (reference sequence). The CDR3 coding sequence is TGTGCCAGCAGCCCGGGACTAGCGGGAGGAACCCAGTACTTC. Its translation is CASSPGLAGGTQYF.

This chain joins TRBV6-6 and TRBJ2-7; no definite D call. This CDR3 contains 13 residues. From germline, CDR1 is MNHNY and CDR2 SVGAGI (reference sequence). V was clipped by 0 bases and J by 5 bases, with 8 bases between them. The CDR3 DNA reads TGTGCCAGCAGTTACTCGAGAGAAAACGAGCAGTACTTC. Amino acid sequence: CASSYSRENEQYF.

Regarding this clone: Other nucleotide sequences in the sample specify the same CDR3. The rearrangement links TRBV5-1 to TRBJ2-3, with 7 bases fitting TRBD1. Germline lookup yields CDR1 SGHRS and CDR2 YFSETQ. Trimming at V came to 4 bases and at J to 0 bases, leaving 5 bases not matched to a gene. This CDR3 contains 15 residues. DNA for the CDR3: TGCGCCAGCAGCCCCCGACAGGGAAGCACAGATACGCAGTATTTT. It yields the protein CASSPRQGSTDTQYF. The entire variable domain, with the rest obtained from reference TRBV5-1 and TRBJ2-3, is as follows: KAGVTQTPRYLIKTRGQQVTLSCSPISGHRSVSWYQQTPGQGLQFLFEYFSETQRNKGNFPGRFSGRQFSNSRSEMNVSTLELGDSALYLCASSPRQGSTDTQYFGPGTRLTVL.

The chain joins TRBV4-1 to TRBJ2-1, with D tentatively TRBD2 (5 bases). The CDR3 spans 16 residues. From germline, CDR1 is MGHRA and CDR2 YSYEKL. The V end lost 1 base, the J end lost 1 base, and 11 bases lay between the germline ends. Written as DNA, the CDR3 is TGCGCCAGCAGCCAAGTTGAGGGTGTATCCTACAATGAGCAGTTCTTC. Translated: CASSQVEGVSYNEQFF.

The chain uses TRBV15 and TRBJ2-1, with no clear D. The CDR3 is made up of 13 amino acids. Between the trimmed V and J ends, which lost 5 bases and 1 base, there was a span of 6 bases. In germline, CDR1 is LNHNV, CDR2 YYDKDF (reference sequence). CDR3 sequence reads: CATSLLSYNEQFF. The DNA for the CDR3 is TGTGCCACCAGCTTACTTTCCTACAATGAGCAGTTCTTC.

V is TRBV6-5 and J is TRBJ1-5; weak D call: TRBD1 (5 bases). The germline V and J ends were trimmed by 6 bases and 4 bases, with 10 bases remaining between them. This CDR3 spans 13 amino acids. Per the germline V gene, CDR1 is MNHEY and CDR2 is SVGAGI. The CDR3 is CASSRQMNQPQHF. The CDR3 region has the DNA TGTGCCAGCAGCCGACAGATGAATCAGCCCCAGCATTTT.

This sequence joins TRBV27 and TRBJ2-2; possibly TRBD1 for D (6 bases). Trimming took off 6 bases at V and 1 base at J, with 15 bases between the two ends. Germline CDR1 is MNHEY and CDR2 is SMNVEV (reference sequence). The CDR3 has 16 amino acids. The CDR3 reads CASSLHRALNTGELFF. The CDR3 DNA sequence: TGTGCCAGCAGCCTTCACAGGGCTCTGAACACCGGGGAGCTGTTTTTT.